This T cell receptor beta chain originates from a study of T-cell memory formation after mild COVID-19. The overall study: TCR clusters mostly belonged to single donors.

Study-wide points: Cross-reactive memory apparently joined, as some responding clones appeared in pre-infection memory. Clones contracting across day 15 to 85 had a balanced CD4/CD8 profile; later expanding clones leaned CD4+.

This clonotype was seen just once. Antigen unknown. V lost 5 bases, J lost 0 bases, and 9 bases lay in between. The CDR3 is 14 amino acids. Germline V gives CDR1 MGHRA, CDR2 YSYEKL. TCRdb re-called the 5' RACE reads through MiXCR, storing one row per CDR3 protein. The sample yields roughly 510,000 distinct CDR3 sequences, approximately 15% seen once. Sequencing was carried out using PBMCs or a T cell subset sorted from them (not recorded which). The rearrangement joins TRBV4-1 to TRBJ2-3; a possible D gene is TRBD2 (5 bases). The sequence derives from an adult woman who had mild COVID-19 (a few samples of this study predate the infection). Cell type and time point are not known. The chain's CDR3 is CASSGSVSTDTQYF. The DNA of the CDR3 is TGCGCCAGCAGCGGTAGCGTTAGCACAGATACGCAGTATTTT.